This T cell receptor beta chain was captured in a study of T cells in Graves' hyperthyroidism and ophthalmopathy. In its sample, this clonotype was seen a few times. This may be a read error: a much more frequent sequence differs by one nucleotide. The authors deemed Graves' hyperthyroidism stable absent ophthalmopathy progression within 18 months. Authors of the study amplified TCR beta CDR3 regions from RNA transcripts. Using the HTBI primer set, a first-round RT-PCR was run on the TCR CDR3. A single record per CDR3 protein comes from TCRdb applying MiXCR to the multiplex PCR reads. The table has approximately 520,000 distinct CDR3 sequences, less than 25% seen once. This CDR3 is built from 18 residues. The junction had 21 bases not matched to a gene; V was cut back by 9 bases and J by 4 bases. Germline V gene sequence: CDR1 SGHRS, CDR2 YFSETQ.

Sequencing input: blood. This chain connects TRBV5-1 to TRBJ1-2; 10 positions match TRBD1. The clonotype was recovered from a man aged 18-30 years with Graves' hyperthyroidism. The CDR3 region has the DNA TGCGCCACCACGTGGCGACAGGGGGCGGAGCGCCCGACCTATGGCTACACCTTC. Translated, it gives CATTWRQGAERPTYGYTF.